This T cell receptor beta chain was sequenced during a study of cytomegalovirus exposure and HLA in healthy donors. Amplification used 60 Vbeta primers and 13 Jbeta primers. Measured with immunoSEQ multiplex PCR; TCRdb has only the in-frame clones, and not every one. The table lists tens of thousands of clones, around 80% of them singletons. After removal of 6 bases from V and 8 bases from J, the junction contained 8 bases not matched to a gene. This CDR3 region has 15 residues. CDR1 is MNHNS and CDR2 is SASEGT in the germline V gene. The material sequenced was PBMCs. The chain combines TRBV6-1 with TRBJ2-3, with TRBD2 matching over 13 bases. The receptor was derived from a male donor in good health and CMV-seronegative. CDR3: CASSGTSGAGGTQYF. Written as DNA, the CDR3 is TGTGCCAGCAGCGGGACTAGCGGGGCAGGGGGTACGCAGTATTTT.